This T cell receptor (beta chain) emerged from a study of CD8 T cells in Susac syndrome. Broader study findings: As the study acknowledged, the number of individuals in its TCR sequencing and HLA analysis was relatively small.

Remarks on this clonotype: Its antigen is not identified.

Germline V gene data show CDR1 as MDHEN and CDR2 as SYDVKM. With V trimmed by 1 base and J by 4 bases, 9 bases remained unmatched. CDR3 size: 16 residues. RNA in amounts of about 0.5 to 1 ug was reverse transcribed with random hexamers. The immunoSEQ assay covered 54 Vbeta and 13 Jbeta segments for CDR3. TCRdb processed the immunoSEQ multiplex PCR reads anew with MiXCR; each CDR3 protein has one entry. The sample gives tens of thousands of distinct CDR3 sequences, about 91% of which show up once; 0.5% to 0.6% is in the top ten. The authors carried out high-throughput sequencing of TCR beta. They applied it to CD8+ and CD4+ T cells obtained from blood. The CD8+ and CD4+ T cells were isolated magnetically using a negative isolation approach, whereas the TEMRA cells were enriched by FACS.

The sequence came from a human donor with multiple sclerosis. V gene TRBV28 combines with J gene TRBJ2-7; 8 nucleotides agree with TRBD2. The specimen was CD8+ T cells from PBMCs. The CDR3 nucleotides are TGTGCCAGCAGTTTATCCTCCGGACTAGCAGAGTACGAGCAGTACTTC. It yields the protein CASSLSSGLAEYEQYF.